Below, 16 T cell receptor beta chains from the same sample are listed, as sequenced in a study of CDR3 diversity in severe acne. TCRdb called the PCR reads again in MiXCR, with one record for every CDR3 protein. The sample carries approximately 84,000 distinct CDR3 sequences, over 40% recorded once. The sequencing input was blood. The receptors shown here come from a male donor in good health, without acne.

This clonotype has a handful of counts. The V gene is TRBV20-1, the J gene TRBJ1-1, with D possibly being TRBD1 (6 bases). This CDR3 has 15 amino acids. Germline V gene data show CDR1 as DFQATT and CDR2 as SNEGSKA (reference sequence). V gave up 5 bases and J gave up 1 base, with 17 bases separating them. Here the CDR3 reads CSAPFPETGNTEAFF. CDR3 nucleotides: TGCAGTGCTCCTTTTCCGGAGACAGGGAACACTGAAGCTTTCTTT.

This clonotype has at least ten counts. The chain couples TRBV20-1 to TRBJ2-3; TRBD2 agrees at 8 bases. Germline V lookup: CDR1 DFQATT, CDR2 SNEGSKA (reference sequence). V lost 5 bases, J lost 4 bases, and 8 bases stayed unmatched. This CDR3 is 14 amino acids long. The CDR3 DNA reads TGCAGTGCTCCGATAGCGGGATGGGCAGATACGCAGTATTTT. Translating gives CSAPIAGWADTQYF.

This clonotype was recorded a few times. The CDR3 region has the DNA TGTGCTAGAGATGGCGGCAGGCGCCAAGAGACCCAGTACTTC. Translated: CARDGGRRQETQYF. The chain recombines TRBV7-2 with TRBJ2-5; the D is unclear. The germline V gene has CDR1 SGHTA and CDR2 FQGNSA. The CDR3 has 14 residues.

J is TRBJ2-5 and V is TRBV20-1; D might be TRBD2 (5 bases). The CDR3 sequence is 13 residues long. V was trimmed by 3 bases and J by 4 bases, leaving 12 bases between them. Germline CDR1 reads DFQATT; CDR2 reads SNEGSKA (reference sequence). The CDR3 spells CSARVWERETQYF. CDR3 nucleotides: TGCAGTGCTAGGGTTTGGGAGCGAGAGACCCAGTACTTC.

This clonotype has at least ten counts. The V and J genes are TRBV7-9 and TRBJ2-3, with a possible D match to TRBD2 (5 bases). The V end was cut by 0 bases, the J end by 3 bases, with 13 bases between. Germline CDR1 and CDR2: SEHNR and FQNEAQ (reference sequence). This CDR3 has 16 amino acids. CDR3 coding DNA: TGTGCCAGCAGCTTAGCAGCGACTATATCAACAGATACGCAGTATTTT. This codes for CASSLAATISTDTQYF.

The chain couples TRBV10-2 to TRBJ2-7; D gene unclear. This CDR3 spans 12 amino acids. V gave up 4 bases and J gave up 1 base, with 5 bases separating them. Germline CDR1 is WSHSY and CDR2 is SAAADI. CDR3 DNA sequence: TGCGCCAGCAGTGGACAATCCTACGAGCAGTACTTC. This sequence encodes CASSGQSYEQYF.

V is TRBV20-1 and J is TRBJ2-3; TRBD2 aligns across 16 bases. The CDR3 spans 18 residues. The V and J ends lost 2 bases and 1 base, in that order; junction bases with no gene match: 6. The V gene's germline CDR1 is DFQATT and CDR2 SNEGSKA (reference sequence). CDR3 nucleotide sequence: TGCAGTGCTAGACGGGGACTAGCGGGAGGGCGGGGCACAGATACGCAGTATTTT. It yields the protein CSARRGLAGGRGTDTQYF.

The genes are TRBV2 and TRBJ1-2, with 7 bases identical to TRBD1. The CDR3 totals 13 residues. V was pared by 7 bases and J by 2 bases, with 4 bases of the junction left unmatched. The germline gives CDR1 SNHLY, CDR2 FYNNEI. The CDR3 reads CASTATGNYGYTF. The CDR3 DNA reads as TGTGCCAGCACCGCGACAGGGAACTATGGCTACACCTTC.

V gene TRBV7-8 combines with J gene TRBJ2-7; 8 bases are shared with TRBD2. With the DNA end fitting TRBJ2-1 better, the J assignment may be wrong. Germline CDR1 reads SGHVS; CDR2 reads FQNEAQ. This CDR3 region has 19 residues. As DNA, the CDR3 is TGTGCCAGCAGCTTAGATAGGCCAGTTGTCCAGCGGGAGAACAATGAGCAGTTCTTC. It translates to CASSLDRPVVQRENNEQFF.

This clonotype was seen at least ten times. The chain couples TRBV7-6 to TRBJ2-5; D uncertain. This CDR3 has 11 amino acids. Trimming stripped 5 bases from V and 5 bases from J, with 6 bases between. Germline CDR1 reads SGHVS; CDR2 reads FNYEAQ. CDR3 region: CASSPGETQYF. CDR3 nucleotides: TGTGCCAGCAGCCCCGGCGAGACCCAGTACTTC. Drawing the rest from reference TRBV7-6 and TRBJ2-5, the complete variable domain is GAGVSQSPRYKVTKRGQDVALRCDPISGHVSLYWYRQALGQGPEFLTYFNYEAQQDKSGLPNDRFSAERPEGSISTLTIQRTEQRDSAMYRCASSPGETQYFGPGTRLLVL.

CDR3 residues: CSARDSAGDQGETQYF. The CDR3 DNA reads TGCAGTGCTAGAGATAGTGCAGGGGATCAGGGCGAGACCCAGTACTTC. V and J are TRBV20-1 and TRBJ2-5; D might be TRBD1 (6 bases). This CDR3 spans 16 amino acids. Germline CDR1 reads DFQATT; CDR2 reads SNEGSKA (reference sequence). Trimming removed 0 bases from V and 5 bases from J, with 19 bases in between.

The chain uses TRBV7-9 and TRBJ2-2; 8 nucleotides agree with TRBD1. This CDR3 is built from 17 residues. Germline-derived CDR1 and CDR2 are SEHNR and FQNEAQ (reference sequence). V was pared by 5 bases and J by 3 bases, with 11 bases of the junction left unmatched. CDR3 coding DNA: TGTGCCAGCAGCCTGGGACAGGCTGGCGTGTACACCGGGGAGCTGTTTTTT. Protein sequence: CASSLGQAGVYTGELFF.

This clonotype came up many times. The J gene is TRBJ2-7, the V gene TRBV12-3 or TRBV12-4, with 10 bases aligning to TRBD1. This CDR3 comprises 15 residues. J lost 2 bases, V lost 5 bases, and 6 bases had no gene match. CDR3 nucleotide sequence: TGTGCCAGCAGTCCGGGGACAGGGGCGACCTACGAGCAGTACTTC. As protein: CASSPGTGATYEQYF.

The rearrangement uses TRBV4-2 and TRBJ2-7, with 10 positions matching TRBD1. CDR3 length equals 15 residues. The V segment lost 0 bases and the J segment 6 bases; nucleotides outside the gene matches: 5. Germline V gene lookup returns CDR1 LGHNA and CDR2 YNFKEQ. The CDR3 is CASSQDGTGVREQYF. The CDR3 DNA is TGTGCCAGCAGCCAAGATGGGACAGGGGTGCGCGAGCAGTACTTC.

At least ten counts were recorded for this clonotype. CDR3 coding DNA: TGTGCCAGCAGTAGGACCACAGGGGGGGGCACAGATACGCAGTATTTT. Translated: CASSRTTGGGTDTQYF. V gene TRBV2 combines with J gene TRBJ2-3; D might be TRBD1 (8 bases). This CDR3 spans 16 amino acids. Germline loops: CDR1 SNHLY, CDR2 FYNNEI. The V end was cut by 5 bases, the J end by 1 base, with 16 bases between.

This clonotype was counted only a few times. The chain joins TRBV6-5 to TRBJ1-6; 7 positions match TRBD1. J lost 6 bases, V lost 3 bases, and 2 bases had no gene match. Germline CDR1 and CDR2: MNHEY and SVGAGI. This CDR3 has 14 amino acids. The CDR3 DNA follows: TGTGCCAGCAGTTATAACAGGGGTAATTCACCCCTCCACTTT. It is translated as CASSYNRGNSPLHF.